This T cell receptor beta chain was identified in a study of cytomegalovirus exposure and HLA in healthy donors. PCR primers comprised 60 Vbeta and 13 Jbeta primers. The method was immunoSEQ multiplex PCR; TCRdb's version includes in-frame clones alone and lacks a portion of them. The sample consists of 150,000 to 200,000 clones, roughly 86% of them appearing once. Comment on this clone: Its antigen is currently unknown.

Overall study findings and caveats: As a later analysis revealed, most CMV-associated TCR beta chains appeared HLA-restricted.

There are 14 residues in the CDR3. Per the germline V gene, CDR1 is MNHEY and CDR2 is SVGAGI. The sample consisted of PBMCs. V and J are TRBV6-5 and TRBJ2-5, with D possibly TRBD1 on 6 matching bases. The J call may not be correct, given that the DNA end is closer to TRBJ2-7. This clonotype was sampled from a woman under 30 in good health and CMV-seronegative. The CDR3 sequence is CASSSAQGPYEQYF. Here the CDR3 DNA reads TGTGCCAGCAGTTCAGCCCAGGGGCCCTACGAGCAGTACTTC.